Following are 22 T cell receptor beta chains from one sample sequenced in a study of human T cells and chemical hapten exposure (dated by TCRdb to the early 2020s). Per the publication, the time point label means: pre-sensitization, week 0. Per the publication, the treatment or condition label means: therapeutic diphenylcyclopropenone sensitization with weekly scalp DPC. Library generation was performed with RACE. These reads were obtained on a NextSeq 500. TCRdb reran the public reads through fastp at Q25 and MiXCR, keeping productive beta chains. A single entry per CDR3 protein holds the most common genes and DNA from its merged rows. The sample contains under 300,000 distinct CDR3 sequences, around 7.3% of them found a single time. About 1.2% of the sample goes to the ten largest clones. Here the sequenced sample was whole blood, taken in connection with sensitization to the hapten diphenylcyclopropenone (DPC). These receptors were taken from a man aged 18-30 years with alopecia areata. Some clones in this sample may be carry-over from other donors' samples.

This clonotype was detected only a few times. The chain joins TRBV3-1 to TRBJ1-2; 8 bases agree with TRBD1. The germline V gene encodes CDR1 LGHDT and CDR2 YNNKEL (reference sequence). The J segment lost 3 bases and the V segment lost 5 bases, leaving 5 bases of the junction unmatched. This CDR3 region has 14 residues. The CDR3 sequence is CASSVRGPDYGYTF. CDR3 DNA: TGTGCCAGCAGCGTCAGGGGGCCGGACTATGGCTACACCTTC.

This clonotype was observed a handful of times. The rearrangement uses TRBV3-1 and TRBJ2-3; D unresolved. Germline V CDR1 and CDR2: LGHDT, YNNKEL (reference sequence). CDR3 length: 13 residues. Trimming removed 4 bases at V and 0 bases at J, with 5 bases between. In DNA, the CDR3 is TGTGCCAGCAGCCCCAAGAGCACAGATACGCAGTATTTT. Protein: CASSPKSTDTQYF.

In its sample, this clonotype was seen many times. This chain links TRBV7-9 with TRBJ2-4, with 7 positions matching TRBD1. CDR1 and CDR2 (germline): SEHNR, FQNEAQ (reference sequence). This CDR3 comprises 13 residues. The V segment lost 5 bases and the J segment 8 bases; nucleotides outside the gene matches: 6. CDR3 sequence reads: CASSDRADYIQYF. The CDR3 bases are TGTGCCAGCAGCGACAGGGCTGATTACATTCAGTACTTC.

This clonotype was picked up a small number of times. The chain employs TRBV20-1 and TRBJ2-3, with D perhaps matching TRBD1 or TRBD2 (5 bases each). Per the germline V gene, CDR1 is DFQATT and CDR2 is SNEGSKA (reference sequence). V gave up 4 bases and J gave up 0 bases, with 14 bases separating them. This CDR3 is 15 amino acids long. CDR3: CSATRGPISTDTQYF. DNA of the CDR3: TGCAGTGCTACCCGGGGACCGATTAGCACAGATACGCAGTATTTT.

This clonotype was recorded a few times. CDR3 protein: CASSFPRLRENTGELFF. The CDR3 DNA reads TGTGCCAGCAGTTTCCCCCGACTCCGGGAAAACACCGGGGAGCTGTTTTTT. The rearrangement uses TRBV12-3 or TRBV12-4 and TRBJ2-2, with D maybe TRBD2 (5 bases). The CDR3 length is 17 residues. V lost 3 bases, J lost 2 bases, and 16 bases lay in between.

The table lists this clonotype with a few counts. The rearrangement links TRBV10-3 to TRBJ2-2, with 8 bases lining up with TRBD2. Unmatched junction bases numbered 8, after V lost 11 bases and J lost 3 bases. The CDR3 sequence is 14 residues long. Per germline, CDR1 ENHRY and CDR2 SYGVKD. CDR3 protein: CAAGGGFDTGELFF. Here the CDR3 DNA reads TGTGCCGCGGGGGGAGGTTTCGACACCGGGGAGCTGTTTTTT.

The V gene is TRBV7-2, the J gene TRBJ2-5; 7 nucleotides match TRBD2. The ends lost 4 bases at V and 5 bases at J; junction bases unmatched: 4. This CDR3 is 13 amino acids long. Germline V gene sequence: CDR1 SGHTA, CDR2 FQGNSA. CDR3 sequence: CASSSLASETQYF. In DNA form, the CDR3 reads TGTGCCAGCAGCTCACTAGCGAGCGAGACCCAGTACTTC. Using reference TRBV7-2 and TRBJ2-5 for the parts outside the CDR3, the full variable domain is GAGVSQSPSNKVTEKGKDVELRCDPISGHTALYWYRQSLGQGLEFLIYFQGNSAPDKSGLPSDRFSAERTGGSVSTLTIQRTQQEDSAVYLCASSSLASETQYFGPGTRLLVL.

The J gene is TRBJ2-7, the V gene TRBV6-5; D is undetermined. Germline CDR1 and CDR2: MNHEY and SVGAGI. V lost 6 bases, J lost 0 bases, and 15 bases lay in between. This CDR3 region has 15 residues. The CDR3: CASSTRRVSSYEQYV. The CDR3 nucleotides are TGTGCCAGCAGCACCCGTAGGGTCTCCTCCTACGAGCAGTACGTC.

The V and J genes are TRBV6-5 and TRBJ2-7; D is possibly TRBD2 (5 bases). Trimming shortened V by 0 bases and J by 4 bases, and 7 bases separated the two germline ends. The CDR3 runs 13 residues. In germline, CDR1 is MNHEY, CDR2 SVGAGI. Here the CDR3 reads CASSYSREYEQYV. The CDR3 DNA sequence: TGTGCCAGCAGTTACTCGAGGGAATACGAGCAGTACGTC.

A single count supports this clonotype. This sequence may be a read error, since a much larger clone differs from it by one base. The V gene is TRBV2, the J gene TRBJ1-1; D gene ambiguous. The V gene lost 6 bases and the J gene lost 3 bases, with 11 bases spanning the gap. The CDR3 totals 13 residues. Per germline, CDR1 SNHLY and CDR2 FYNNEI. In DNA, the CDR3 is TGTGCCAGCAGCCGAGTTAGGGACACTGAAGCTTTCTTT. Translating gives CASSRVRDTEAFF.

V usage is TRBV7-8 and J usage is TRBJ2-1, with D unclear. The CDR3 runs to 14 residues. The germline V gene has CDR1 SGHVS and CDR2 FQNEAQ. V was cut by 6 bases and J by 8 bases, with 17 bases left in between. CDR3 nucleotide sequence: TGTGCCAGCAGTTCTATTACAGCAGTCTATGAGCAGTTCTTC. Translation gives CASSSITAVYEQFF.

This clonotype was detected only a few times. CDR3 nucleotides: TGTGCCAGCAGCGTAGCGACAGGTGTGACGGGGGAGCTGTTTTTT. It encodes CASSVATGVTGELFF. V usage is TRBV9 and J usage is TRBJ2-2, with D possibly being TRBD1 (6 bases). Per germline, CDR1 SGDLS and CDR2 YYNGEE. The V gene lost 0 bases and the J gene lost 8 bases, with 14 bases spanning the gap. The CDR3 covers 15 residues.

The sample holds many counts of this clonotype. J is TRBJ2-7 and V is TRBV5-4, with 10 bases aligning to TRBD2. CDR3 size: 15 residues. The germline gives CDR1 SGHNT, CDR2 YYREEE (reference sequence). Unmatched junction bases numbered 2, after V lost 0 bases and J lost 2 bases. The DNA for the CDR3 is TGTGCCAGCAGCTTGGTCAGCGGGGGGGCCTACGAGCAGTACGTC. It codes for CASSLVSGGAYEQYV.

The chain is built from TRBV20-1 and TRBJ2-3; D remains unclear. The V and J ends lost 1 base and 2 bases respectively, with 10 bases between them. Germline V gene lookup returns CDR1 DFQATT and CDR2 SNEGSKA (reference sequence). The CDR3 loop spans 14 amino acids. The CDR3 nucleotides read TGCAGTGCTAGAGGGGGTCCAGTCACAGATACGCAGTATTTT. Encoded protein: CSARGGPVTDTQYF.

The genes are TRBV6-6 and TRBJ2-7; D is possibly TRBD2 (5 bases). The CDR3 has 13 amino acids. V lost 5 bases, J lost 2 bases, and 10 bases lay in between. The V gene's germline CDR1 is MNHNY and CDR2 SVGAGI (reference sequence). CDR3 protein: CASSLDGAYEQYF. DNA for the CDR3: TGTGCCAGCAGTCTCGACGGGGCCTACGAGCAGTACTTC.

In DNA form, the CDR3 reads TGTGCCAGCAGTAAGATACAGGGTCTTTCTGGAAACACCATATATTTT. The encoded protein is CASSKIQGLSGNTIYF. The chain is built from TRBV6-5 and TRBJ1-3; tentatively, D is TRBD1 (6 bases). CDR1 and CDR2 from the germline V gene are MNHEY and SVGAGI. There are 16 residues in the CDR3. V lost 5 bases and J lost 1, with 15 bases in between.

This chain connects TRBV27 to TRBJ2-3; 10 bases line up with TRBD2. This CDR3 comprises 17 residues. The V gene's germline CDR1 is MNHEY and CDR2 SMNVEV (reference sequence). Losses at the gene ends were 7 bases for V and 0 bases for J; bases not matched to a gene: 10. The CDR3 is CASKGIAGGYSTDTQYF. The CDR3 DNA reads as TGTGCCAGCAAAGGGATAGCGGGGGGCTATAGCACAGATACGCAGTATTTT.

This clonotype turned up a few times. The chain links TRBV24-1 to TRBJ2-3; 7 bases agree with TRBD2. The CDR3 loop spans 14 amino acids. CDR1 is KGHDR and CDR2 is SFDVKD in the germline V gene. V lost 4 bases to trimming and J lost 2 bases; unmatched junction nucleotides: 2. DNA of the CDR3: TGTGCCACCAGTGAACGGGGGGTCACAGATACGCAGTATTTT. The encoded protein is CATSERGVTDTQYF.

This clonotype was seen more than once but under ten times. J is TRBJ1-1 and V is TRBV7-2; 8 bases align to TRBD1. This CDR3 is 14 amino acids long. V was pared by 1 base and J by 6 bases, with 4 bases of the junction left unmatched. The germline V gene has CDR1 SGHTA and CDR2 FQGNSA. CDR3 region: CASSLGQGAPEAFF. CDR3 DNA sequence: TGTGCCAGCAGCTTAGGCCAGGGGGCCCCTGAAGCTTTCTTT.

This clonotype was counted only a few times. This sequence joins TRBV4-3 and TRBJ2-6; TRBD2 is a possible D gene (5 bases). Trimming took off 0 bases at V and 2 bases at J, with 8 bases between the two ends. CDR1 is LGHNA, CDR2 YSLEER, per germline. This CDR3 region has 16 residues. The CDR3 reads CASSQDLSAGANVLTF. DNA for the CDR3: TGCGCCAGCAGCCAAGATCTTAGCGCTGGGGCCAACGTCCTGACTTTC.

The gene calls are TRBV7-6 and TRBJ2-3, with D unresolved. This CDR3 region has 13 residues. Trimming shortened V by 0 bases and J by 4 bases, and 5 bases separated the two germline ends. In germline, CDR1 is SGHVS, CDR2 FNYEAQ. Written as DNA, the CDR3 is TGTGCCAGCAGCTTAGCTCGGGCAGATACGCAGTATTTT. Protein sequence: CASSLARADTQYF.

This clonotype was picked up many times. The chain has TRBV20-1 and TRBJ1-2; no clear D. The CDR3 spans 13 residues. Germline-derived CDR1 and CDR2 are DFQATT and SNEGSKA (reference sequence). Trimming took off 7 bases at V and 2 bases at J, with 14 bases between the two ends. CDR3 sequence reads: CSVSRAENYGYTF. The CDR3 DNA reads TGCAGTGTCAGCCGTGCAGAAAACTATGGCTACACCTTC.